The 9 T cell receptor beta chains below all came from one sample that was sequenced in a study of Ad26.COV2.S vaccination and SARS-CoV-2 variants. Sequencing used immunoSEQ multiplex PCR; TCRdb keeps in-frame clones, though not all of them. The table has some 270,000 clones, approximately 88% seen once. Treatment given: roughly 20 received Ad26.COV2.S at low or high dose, single or two shots; about 5 received placebo; per-sample allocation not given. After the first vaccine or placebo injection, samples were drawn on day 63. This material consisted of peripheral blood, taken in a trial of Ad26.COV2.S vaccine versus placebo. These receptors were obtained from a person between 18 and 65 years old who received the Ad26.COV2.S COVID-19 vaccine or a placebo.

V usage is TRBV19 and J usage is TRBJ1-2; TRBD1 agrees at 8 bases. Germline CDR1 and CDR2: LNHDA and SQIVND (reference sequence). V lost 4 bases and J lost 7; bases outside the gene matches: 2. This CDR3 region has 12 residues. The CDR3 protein is CASSTQGAGYTF. In DNA form, the CDR3 reads TGTGCCAGTAGTACGCAGGGGGCTGGCTACACCTTC.

The chain recombines TRBV13 with TRBJ2-7; D possibly matches TRBD1 or TRBD2 (5 bases each). This CDR3 has 13 amino acids. V was shortened by 5 bases and J by 1 base, with 9 bases between the two germline ends. Germline V gene lookup returns CDR1 PRHDT and CDR2 FYEKMQ (reference sequence). CDR3 in DNA: TGTGCCAGCAGCCGGGACCATTCCTACGAGCAGTACTTC. This sequence encodes CASSRDHSYEQYF.

The V and J genes are TRBV3-1 (or the pseudogene TRBV3-2) and TRBJ2-3; TRBD2 matches at 9 bases. The germline CDR1 and CDR2 sequences are LGHDT and YNNKEL (reference sequence). The junction had 6 bases not matched to a gene; V was cut back by 6 bases and J by 2 bases. This CDR3 spans 15 amino acids. The CDR3 is CASSHLAGPTDTQYF. The CDR3, as DNA: TGTGCCAGCAGTCATCTAGCGGGACCCACAGATACGCAGTATTTT.

This clone came up a few times. DNA of the CDR3: TGTGCCAGCAGTTACATCAGGGGTTTGGGAGAGCAGTACTTC. This sequence encodes CASSYIRGLGEQYF. V usage is TRBV6-2 or TRBV6-3 and J usage is TRBJ2-7, with D possibly matching TRBD1 (6 bases). V was clipped by 2 bases and J by 7 bases, with 15 bases between them. Germline V gene sequence: CDR1 MNHEY, CDR2 SVGEGT. This CDR3 contains 14 residues.

This clone was counted between two and nine times. The chain has TRBV9 and TRBJ1-4; the D gene is possibly TRBD1 (5 bases). This CDR3 comprises 13 residues. V dropped 0 bases and J dropped 12 bases, with 12 bases sitting between them. Germline-derived CDR1 and CDR2 are SGDLS and YYNGEE. CDR3 amino acids: CASSVATRGQLFF. The CDR3 nucleotides read TGTGCCAGCAGCGTAGCTACAAGGGGCCAACTGTTTTTT.

The J gene is TRBJ1-1, the V gene TRBV20-1; TRBD1 agrees at 7 bases. Germline loops: CDR1 DFQATT, CDR2 SNEGSKA (reference sequence). J gave up 4 bases and V 3 bases, and 8 bases lay outside the gene matches. CDR3 length equals 14 residues. The CDR3 DNA follows: TGCAGTGCTAGTCGGGCGACAGGGCGCACTGAAGCTTTCTTT. It specifies CSASRATGRTEAFF.

This clone has just one count. This chain joins TRBV6-5 and TRBJ1-2, with 8 positions matching TRBD1. This CDR3 region has 13 residues. Germline lookup yields CDR1 MNHEY and CDR2 SVGAGI. V dropped 6 bases and J dropped 8; count of bases not matched to a gene: 8. The CDR3 nucleotides read TGTGCCAGCAGGCTCCAGGGGGCGGGCGGCTACACCTTC. Translating it yields CASRLQGAGGYTF.

The V call is TRBV6-5, the J call TRBJ2-1, with 8 nucleotides matching TRBD1. The CDR3 extends over 15 amino acids. CDR1 is MNHEY and CDR2 is SVGAGI in the germline V gene. V lost 5 bases to trimming and J lost 8 bases; unmatched junction nucleotides: 11. This chain's CDR3 is CASSRRDRFEDEQFF. The CDR3 region has the DNA TGTGCCAGCAGTAGACGGGACAGGTTCGAAGATGAGCAGTTCTTC.

V is TRBV15 and J is TRBJ1-5, with 8 nucleotides matching TRBD1. The V gene end was trimmed by 1 base and the J gene end by 5 bases; junction bases not matched to a gene: 22. The V gene's germline CDR1 is LNHNV and CDR2 YYDKDF (reference sequence). CDR3 size: 21 residues. CDR3 protein: CATSRAAAMTGASNMYQPQHF. The DNA of the CDR3 is TGTGCCACCAGCAGAGCGGCCGCCATGACAGGGGCGAGCAACATGTATCAGCCCCAGCATTTT.